Detailed here is one TCR beta chain. The antigen is not known. A J-beta primer mix and a sample-barcoded 5' primer were used in a second PCR of roughly 7 to 12 cycles. TCRdb analysed the 5' RACE reads with MiXCR anew, one entry per CDR3 protein. The profile covers over a million distinct CDR3 sequences, with 45% to 70% appearing a single time and under 8.5% taken by the ten largest. Trimming shortened V by 3 bases and J by 5 bases, and 9 bases separated the two germline ends. The CDR3 is 13 residues long. CDR1 is MDHEN, CDR2 SYDVKM, per germline. The data are from a study of blood T cells in healthy people across ages. General study points: Researchers said unsorted PBMCs prevented a conclusive naive versus antigen-experienced comparison.

What was sequenced was blood. This sequence joins TRBV28 and TRBJ2-3; D call uncertain. This TCR was recovered from a man aged 18 to 30 in good health. CDR3 nucleotides: TGTGCCAGCAGTTTGGAATTGGAAGATACGCAGTATTTT. Translating gives CASSLELEDTQYF.